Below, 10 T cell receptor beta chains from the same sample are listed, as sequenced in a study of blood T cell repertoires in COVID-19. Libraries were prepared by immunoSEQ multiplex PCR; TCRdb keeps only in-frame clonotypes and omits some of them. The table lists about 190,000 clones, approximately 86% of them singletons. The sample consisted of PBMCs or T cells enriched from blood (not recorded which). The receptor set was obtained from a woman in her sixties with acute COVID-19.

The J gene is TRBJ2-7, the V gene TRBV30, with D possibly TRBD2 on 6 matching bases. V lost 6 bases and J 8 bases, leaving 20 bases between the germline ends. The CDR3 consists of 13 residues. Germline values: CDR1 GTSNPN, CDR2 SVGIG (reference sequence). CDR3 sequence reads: CACPGSSDLKQYF. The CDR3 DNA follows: TGTGCCTGTCCCGGGTCTAGCGATTTAAAGCAGTACTTC.

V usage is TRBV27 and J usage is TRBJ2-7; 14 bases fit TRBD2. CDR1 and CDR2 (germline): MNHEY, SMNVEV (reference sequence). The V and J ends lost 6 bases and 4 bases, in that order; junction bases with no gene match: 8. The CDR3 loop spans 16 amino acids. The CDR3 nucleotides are TGTGCCAGCAGGGGACTAGCGGGAGTTGCCTTATACGAGCAGTACTTC. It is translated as CASRGLAGVALYEQYF.

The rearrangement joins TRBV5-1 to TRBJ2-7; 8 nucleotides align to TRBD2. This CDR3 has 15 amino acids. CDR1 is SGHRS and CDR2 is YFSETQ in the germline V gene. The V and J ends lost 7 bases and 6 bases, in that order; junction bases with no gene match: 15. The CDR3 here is CASREGGAGAVEQYF. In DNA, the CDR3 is TGCGCCAGCCGAGAAGGGGGAGCGGGAGCAGTCGAGCAGTACTTC.

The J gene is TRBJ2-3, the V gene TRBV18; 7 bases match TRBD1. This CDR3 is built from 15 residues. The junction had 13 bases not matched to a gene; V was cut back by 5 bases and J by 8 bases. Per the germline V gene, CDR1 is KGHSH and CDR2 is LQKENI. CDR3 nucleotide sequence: TGTGCCAGCTCAGATCGACAGGGCCTAACCGGTACGCAGTATTTT. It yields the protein CASSDRQGLTGTQYF.

Here the CDR3 DNA reads TGTGCCAGTAGGGAAGGACAGGGACCGGATGGCTACACCTTC. It is translated as CASREGQGPDGYTF. This chain uses TRBV19 with TRBJ1-2; TRBD1 agrees at 8 bases. J lost 6 bases, V lost 6 bases, and 9 bases had no gene match. CDR1 is LNHDA, CDR2 SQIVND, per germline (reference sequence). This CDR3 contains 14 residues. The complete variable domain, with remaining parts taken from reference TRBV19 and TRBJ1-2, reads DGGITQSPKYLFRKEGQNVTLSCEQNLNHDAMYWYRQDPGQGLRLIYYSQIVNDFQKGDIAEGYSVSREKKESFPLTVTSAQKNPTAFYLCASREGQGPDGYTFGSGTRLTVV.

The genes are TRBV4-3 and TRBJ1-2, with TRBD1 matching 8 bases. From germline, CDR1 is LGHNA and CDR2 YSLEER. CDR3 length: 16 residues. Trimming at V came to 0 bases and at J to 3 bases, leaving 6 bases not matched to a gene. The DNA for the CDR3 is TGCGCCAGCAGCCAAGATTTGCACAGGGGGGACTATGGCTACACCTTC. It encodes CASSQDLHRGDYGYTF.

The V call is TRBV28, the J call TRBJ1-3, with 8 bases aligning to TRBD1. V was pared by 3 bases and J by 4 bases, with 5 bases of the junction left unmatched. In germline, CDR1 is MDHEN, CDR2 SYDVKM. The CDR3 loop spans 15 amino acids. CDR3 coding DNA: TGTGCCAGCAGTTTCTACAGGGGGAGAGGAAACACCATATATTTT. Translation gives CASSFYRGRGNTIYF. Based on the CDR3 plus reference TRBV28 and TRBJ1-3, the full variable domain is DVKVTQSSRYLVKRTGEKVFLECVQDMDHENMFWYRQDPGLGLRLIYFSYDVKMKEKGDIPEGYSVSREKKERFSLILESASTNQTSMYLCASSFYRGRGNTIYFGEGSWLTVV.

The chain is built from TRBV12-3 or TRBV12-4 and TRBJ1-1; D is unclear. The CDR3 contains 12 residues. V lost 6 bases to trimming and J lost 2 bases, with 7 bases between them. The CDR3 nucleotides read TGTGCCAGCAGACAAATCAACACTGAAGCTTTCTTT. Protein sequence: CASRQINTEAFF.

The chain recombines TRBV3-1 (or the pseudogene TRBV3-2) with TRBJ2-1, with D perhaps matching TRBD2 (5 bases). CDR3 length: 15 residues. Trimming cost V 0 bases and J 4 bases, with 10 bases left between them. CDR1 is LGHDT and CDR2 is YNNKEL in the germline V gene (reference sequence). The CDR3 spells CASSQESGWYNEQFF. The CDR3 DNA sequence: TGTGCCAGCAGCCAAGAATCGGGGTGGTACAATGAGCAGTTCTTC.

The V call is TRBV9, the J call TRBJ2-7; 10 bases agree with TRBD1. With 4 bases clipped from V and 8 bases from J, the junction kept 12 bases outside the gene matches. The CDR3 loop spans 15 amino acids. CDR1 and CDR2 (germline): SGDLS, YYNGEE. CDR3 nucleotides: TGTGCCAGCAGCACCTTAGGACGGACAGGGGGTAAGCAGTACGTC. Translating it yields CASSTLGRTGGKQYV.